The sequence of this T cell receptor beta chain was determined in a study of blood T cells in healthy people across ages. Notes on the study in general: Samples with more naive T cells showed higher observed beta diversity.

CDR3 length: 16 amino acids. Trimming took 5 bases from V and 8 from J; bases not matched to a gene: 13. CDR1 and CDR2 from the germline V gene are SGHAT and FQDESV (reference sequence). Turning to this clonotype: Its antigen is unidentified.

The use of a sample-barcoded 5' primer and a J-beta primer mix characterized a second PCR of roughly 7 to 11 cycles. Unique molecular identifiers of 12 random nucleotides labeled each cDNA. MiXCR, applied by TCRdb to the 5' RACE reads, yields one record per CDR3 protein. Here the sample spans around 780,000 distinct CDR3 sequences, roughly 26% being singletons. The data also belong to a second study, concerning T cells of mothers and their children. Turning to that study: More than 5 children and their three healthy Caucasian mothers were the donors.

This TCR was sampled from a boy aged 5-17 years in good health. The sample comprised blood. The chain employs TRBV11-1 and TRBJ2-1; 9 bases agree with TRBD2. CDR3 nucleotide sequence: TGTGCCAGCAGCCCTCAGTGGCTAGCGGGGCGGGATGAGCAGTTCTTC. Its translation is CASSPQWLAGRDEQFF.